The 20 T cell receptor beta chains below all came from one sample that was sequenced in a study of cytomegalovirus exposure and HLA in healthy donors. The PCR ran on 60 Vbeta and 13 Jbeta primers. Some clones are missing from TCRdb's copy, which holds only in-frame ones; the method was immunoSEQ multiplex PCR. This table holds roughly 100,000 clones, about 9.5% found once. Sequencing input: PBMCs. The receptors shown here come from a man in his forties in good health and CMV-seropositive.

The V call is TRBV4-3, the J call TRBJ2-3; 9 bases are a match to TRBD2. From germline, CDR1 is LGHNA and CDR2 YSLEER. CDR3 length: 17 amino acids. V trimming: 0 bases; J trimming: 10 bases; junction bases outside the gene matches: 14. The CDR3 region has the DNA TGCGCCAGCAGCCAAGAATCTCCCGGGACTAGCTCAAATGCGCAGTATTTT. Amino acids: CASSQESPGTSSNAQYF.

The chain links TRBV28 to TRBJ1-2; 8 nucleotides align to TRBD1. Trimming removed 6 bases from V and 3 bases from J; junction bases left unmatched: 9. Germline assignment: CDR1 MDHEN and CDR2 SYDVKM. CDR3 length: 15 residues. The CDR3 loop is CASSSGTGGDYGYTF. In nucleotides, the CDR3 is TGTGCCAGCAGCAGTGGGACAGGCGGAGACTATGGCTACACCTTC.

DNA of the CDR3: TGTGCCAGCAGTGTATCAGGCCCCTACAATGAGCAGTTCTTC. Its protein product is CASSVSGPYNEQFF. The chain couples TRBV2 to TRBJ2-1; D is undetermined. Germline CDR1 and CDR2: SNHLY and FYNNEI. This CDR3 spans 14 amino acids. The ends were cut back, 4 bases at V and 2 bases at J, with 9 bases in the middle. Filled out from reference TRBV2 and TRBJ2-1, the complete variable domain reads EPEVTQTPSHQVTQMGQEVILRCVPISNHLYFYWYRQILGQKVEFLVSFYNNEISEKSEIFDDQFSVERPDGSNFTLKIRSTKLEDSAMYFCASSVSGPYNEQFFGPGTRLTVL.

About this clone: A read error may produce the germline difference seen at one junction end. Other DNA sequences in the same sample also yield this CDR3. The chain uses TRBV9 and TRBJ2-3; a weak D match, TRBD2 (5 bases). The CDR3 spans 14 residues. CDR1 is SGDLS, CDR2 YYNGEE, per germline. The CDR3 sequence: CASSVVSGGDTQYF. The CDR3, as DNA: TGTGCCAGCAGCGTAGTTTCCGGAGGAGATACACAGTATTTT. The full variable domain, completed using reference TRBV9 and TRBJ2-3, is DSGVTQTPKHLITATGQRVTLRCSPRSGDLSVYWYQQSLDQGLQFLIQYYNGEERAKGNILERFSAQQFPDLHSELNLSSLELGDSALYFCASSVVSGGDTQYFGPGTRLTVL.

V and J are TRBV19 and TRBJ2-7, with TRBD2 identical over 7 bases. Germline CDR1 LNHDA, CDR2 SQIVND (reference sequence). CDR3 length equals 15 residues. After removal of 5 bases from V and 1 base from J, the junction contained 8 bases not matched to a gene. CDR3 DNA sequence: TGTGCCAGTAGTCTCCCGGGGGAGGGGTCCTACGAGCAGTACTTC. As protein: CASSLPGEGSYEQYF.

The V call is TRBV5-5, the J call TRBJ2-2; D possibly corresponds to TRBD2 (5 bases). This CDR3 is 14 amino acids long. CDR1 and CDR2 (germline): SGHKS, YYEKEE (reference sequence). The germline V and J ends were trimmed by 4 bases and 0 bases, with 7 bases remaining between them. CDR3 nucleotide sequence: TGTGCCAGCAGCGGACTGTCGAACACCGGGGAGCTGTTTTTT. Its protein is CASSGLSNTGELFF.

This clone appeared a few times. The chain combines TRBV28 with TRBJ2-2; D not resolved. Trimming shortened V by 8 bases and J by 2 bases, and 9 bases separated the two germline ends. The length of the CDR3 is 13 residues. Germline V gene lookup returns CDR1 MDHEN and CDR2 SYDVKM. Written as DNA, the CDR3 is TGTGCCAGCTATCCTTCCAACACCGGGGAGCTGTTTTTT. This encodes CASYPSNTGELFF.

There are a few counts of this clone. The gene calls are TRBV6-1 and TRBJ2-7, with 13 bases identical to TRBD2. The CDR3 loop spans 12 amino acids. Germline V gene data show CDR1 as MNHNS and CDR2 as SASEGT. After removal of 9 bases from V and 5 bases from J, the junction contained 1 base not matched to a gene. The CDR3 bases are TGTGCCAGTGGACTAGCGGGAGACGAGCAGTACTTC. Its protein product is CASGLAGDEQYF.

This clone was counted a few times. CDR3 protein: CATSRDISGRVDEQFF. CDR3 in DNA: TGTGCCACCAGCAGAGATATTAGCGGGAGGGTGGATGAGCAGTTCTTC. The chain employs TRBV15 and TRBJ2-1; the match to TRBD2 covers 11 bases. V was pared by 0 bases and J by 8 bases, with 6 bases of the junction left unmatched. The CDR3 covers 16 residues. CDR1 and CDR2 (germline): LNHNV, YYDKDF (reference sequence).

Only a few counts were recorded for this clone. The V and J genes are TRBV15 and TRBJ2-3; 9 nucleotides align to TRBD2. The germline V gene has CDR1 LNHNV and CDR2 YYDKDF (reference sequence). The CDR3 is 15 amino acids. J was trimmed by 4 bases and V by 2 bases; bases with no gene match: 4. CDR3 DNA sequence: TGTGCCACCAGCAGACGGACTAGCGATCCAGATACGCAGTATTTT. It yields the protein CATSRRTSDPDTQYF.

The chain uses TRBV7-6 and TRBJ1-1; D is unresolved. This CDR3 is built from 15 residues. With 2 bases removed from V and 1 base from J, the gap between germline ends came to 11 bases. CDR1 and CDR2 (germline): SGHVS, FNYEAQ. This CDR3 reads CASSLQEGSNTEAFF. CDR3 in DNA: TGTGCCAGCAGCTTACAGGAGGGATCGAACACTGAAGCTTTCTTT. Variable domain in full (rest from reference TRBV7-6 and TRBJ1-1): GAGVSQSPRYKVTKRGQDVALRCDPISGHVSLYWYRQALGQGPEFLTYFNYEAQQDKSGLPNDRFSAERPEGSISTLTIQRTEQRDSAMYRCASSLQEGSNTEAFFGQGTRLTVV.

The chain couples TRBV27 to TRBJ1-2, with 11 bases identical to TRBD1. CDR1 MNHEY and CDR2 SMNVEV come from the germline V gene (reference sequence). The CDR3 loop spans 18 amino acids. Unmatched junction bases numbered 8, after V lost 0 bases and J lost 2 bases. This chain's CDR3 is CASSLSMDRGRWNYGYTF. In nucleotides, the CDR3 is TGTGCCAGCAGTTTATCGATGGACAGGGGGCGGTGGAACTATGGCTACACCTTC.

The rearrangement joins TRBV15 to TRBJ1-2; perhaps TRBD1 as D (6 bases). Germline V CDR1 and CDR2: LNHNV, YYDKDF (reference sequence). The CDR3 extends over 12 amino acids. Trimming took 3 bases from V and 4 from J, leaving 6 bases between them. The CDR3 is CATSRDSYGYTF. For the CDR3, the DNA is TGTGCCACCAGCAGGGACAGCTATGGCTACACCTTC.

The gene calls are TRBV4-3 and TRBJ1-4; the D gene is possibly TRBD1 (5 bases). CDR3 size: 14 residues. Germline CDR1 LGHNA, CDR2 YSLEER. Trimming left V 6 bases short and J 7 bases short, with 15 bases between. This CDR3 is CASRRKGTAEKLFF. In DNA, the CDR3 is TGCGCCAGCAGACGAAAAGGGACTGCTGAAAAACTGTTTTTT.

The sample holds a few counts of this clone. The rearrangement uses TRBV7-7 and TRBJ2-2; no firm D call. This CDR3 is 16 amino acids long. Germline values: CDR1 SSHAT, CDR2 FNYEAQ (reference sequence). The CDR3 DNA follows: TGTGCTAGCCAGGCCCGGTCAGGCCTGAACACCGGGGAGCTGTTTTTT. It encodes CASQARSGLNTGELFF.

This clone was recorded a few times. The chain couples TRBV27 to TRBJ2-2, with 8 bases that match TRBD1. Germline V gene sequence: CDR1 MNHEY, CDR2 SMNVEV (reference sequence). The V and J ends lost 6 bases and 0 bases, in that order; junction bases with no gene match: 3. The CDR3 has 15 residues. CDR3 sequence reads: CASSIQGANTGELFF. CDR3 nucleotide sequence: TGTGCCAGCAGCATACAGGGGGCGAACACCGGGGAGCTGTTTTTT.

This clone was counted only a few times. This sequence joins TRBV6-5 and TRBJ2-7; a weak D match, TRBD2 (5 bases). Trimming cost V 2 bases and J 1 base, with 12 bases left between them. Germline assignment: CDR1 MNHEY and CDR2 SVGAGI. The CDR3 has 15 residues. The CDR3 region is CASSYTTRGSYEQYF. CDR3 DNA: TGTGCCAGCAGTTACACCACTAGAGGATCCTACGAGCAGTACTTC.

CDR3 sequence reads: CATSEGVGQPQHF. CDR3 bases: TGTGCCACCTCAGAGGGTGTCGGGCAGCCCCAGCATTTT. The V gene is TRBV19, the J gene TRBJ1-5; unclear D gene. Per germline, CDR1 LNHDA and CDR2 SQIVND (reference sequence). The V and J ends lost 10 bases and 7 bases respectively, with 17 bases between them. This CDR3 has 13 amino acids.

This clone showed up just a few times. Other DNA sequences within the sample encode an identical CDR3. CDR3 amino acids: CASSLAGGYEQYF. The CDR3 DNA reads as TGTGCCAGCAGTTTAGCGGGGGGCTACGAGCAGTACTTC. V gene TRBV27 combines with J gene TRBJ2-7; 8 bases line up with TRBD2. Trimming took 2 bases from V and 3 from J; bases not matched to a gene: 0. Germline V gene data show CDR1 as MNHEY and CDR2 as SMNVEV (reference sequence). This CDR3 has 13 amino acids.

The V and J genes are TRBV5-6 and TRBJ2-3; TRBD1 aligns across 9 bases. Germline loops: CDR1 SGHDT, CDR2 YYEEEE. This CDR3 comprises 17 residues. J gave up 1 base and V 2 bases, and 8 bases lay outside the gene matches. This chain's CDR3 is CASSFGTGQGRTDTQYF. CDR3 DNA sequence: TGTGCCAGCAGCTTTGGGACGGGACAGGGCCGCACAGATACGCAGTATTTT.